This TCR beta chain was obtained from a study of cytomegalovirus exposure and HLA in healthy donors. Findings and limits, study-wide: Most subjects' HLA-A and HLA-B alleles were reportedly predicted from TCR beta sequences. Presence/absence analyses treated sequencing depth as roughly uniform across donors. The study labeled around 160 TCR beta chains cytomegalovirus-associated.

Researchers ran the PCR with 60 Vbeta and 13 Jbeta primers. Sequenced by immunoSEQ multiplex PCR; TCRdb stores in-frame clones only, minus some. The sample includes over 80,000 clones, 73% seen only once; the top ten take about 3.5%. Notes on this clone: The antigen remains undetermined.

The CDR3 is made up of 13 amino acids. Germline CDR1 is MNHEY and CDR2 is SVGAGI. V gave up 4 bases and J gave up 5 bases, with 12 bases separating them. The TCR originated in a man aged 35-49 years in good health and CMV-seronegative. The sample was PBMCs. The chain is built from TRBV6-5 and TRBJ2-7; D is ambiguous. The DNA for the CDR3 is TGTGCCAGCAGTTCTAGGCCCGTACACGAGCAGTACTTC. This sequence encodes CASSSRPVHEQYF.